The present TCR beta chain was sequenced within a study of T-cell reconstitution after alpha-beta-depleted transplantation in children (dated by TCRdb to the mid-2010s). At the level of the whole study: Using TCR repertoire profiling, the study quantitatively followed how T-cell immune reconstitution unfolded in children after TCRalphabeta/CD19-depleted allogeneic hematopoietic cell transplantation.

The protocol used for the library was PCR. Sequencing instrument: Illumina HiSeq 2500. Molecular barcoding was employed in the preparation of TCR libraries, with unique molecular identifiers being used to normalize TCRbeta repertoire quantification. TCRdb reanalyzed the raw reads on its own, using fastp at Q25 for trimming and MiXCR for clone calling, and kept in-frame beta chains. Each CDR3 protein appears once, grouped with its most common genes and DNA. This sample gives a few hundred thousand distinct CDR3 sequences in total; 10% to 15% of them show up just once. Approximately 2.1% of the sample comes from the top ten. From the germline V gene (reference sequence), CDR1 is DFQATT and CDR2 is SNEGSKA. The cysteine opens and the phenylalanine closes a CDR3 of 13 amino acids. CDR3 DNA is the only sequence kept; it has 39 bases, read in frame from the first base. Compared with germline, V lacks 5 bases and J lacks 7 bases; bases without a gene match: 8.

Taken with the paper, the label for treatment or condition translates to: allogeneic hematopoietic cell transplantation with graft depleted of TCRalphabeta T cells and CD19 B cells. TCRalphabeta/CD19-depleted allogeneic hematopoietic cell grafts were given to the transplant recipients, all of whom were children. Concerning this clonotype: Its antigen target is currently unknown. Base quality data are lacking; no much larger clone is found one base away.

The paper as a whole reports these results and caveats: Hyperexpanded clone frequencies declined over subsequent months; after one year, T-cell counts and TCRbeta diversity were mostly attributed to newly produced T cells. Apparently early alphabetaT-cell count recovery about two months after transplant reportedly relied on only several hundred rapidly expanded clones derived from non-depleted graft cells. In some patients, high TCRbeta diversity at day 60 was attributed to recipient T cells and intrathymic progenitors that had survived conditioning.

The chain employs TRBV20-1 and TRBJ1-2; 9 bases in between match TRBD1. This receptor was taken from a male patient aged 10 to 17 who had a stem cell transplant for acute myeloid leukemia, so the T cells may come from the graft donor. The starting material was PBMCs, mostly from graft donor cells, obtained 360 days after TCRalphabeta/CD19-depleted stem cell transplant. The CDR3 is CSAAGTGTFGYTF. Here is the DNA: TGCAGTGCTGCCGGGACAGGGACCTTTGGCTACACCTTC.